Each of the 8 T cell receptor beta chains below was sequenced from the same sample in a study of identical twins. TCRdb analysed the 5' RACE reads with MiXCR anew, one entry per CDR3 protein. The repertoire holds approximately 470,000 distinct CDR3 sequences, with approximately 14% as singletons. These data were likewise used in another study, on yellow fever vaccine responses in identical twins.

Material for sequencing was CD4+ T cells sorted from blood. All receptors derive from a woman in her late teens or twenties in good health.

The chain uses TRBV5-1 and TRBJ2-2; no clear D gene. Trimming took 4 bases from V and 0 from J, leaving 19 bases between them. Germline V gene sequence: CDR1 SGHRS, CDR2 YFSETQ. The CDR3 is 18 amino acids. The CDR3 sequence: CASSRWAVRDANTGELFF. For the CDR3, the DNA is TGCGCCAGCAGCAGGTGGGCAGTCCGAGACGCGAACACCGGGGAGCTGTTTTTT. Supplemented by reference TRBV5-1 and TRBJ2-2, the full variable domain reads KAGVTQTPRYLIKTRGQQVTLSCSPISGHRSVSWYQQTPGQGLQFLFEYFSETQRNKGNFPGRFSGRQFSNSRSEMNVSTLELGDSALYLCASSRWAVRDANTGELFFGEGSRLTVL.

The gene calls are TRBV19 and TRBJ2-1; D uncertain. The CDR3 totals 15 residues. Trimming removed 7 bases from V and 1 base from J, with 14 bases in between. The germline V gene encodes CDR1 LNHDA and CDR2 SQIVND (reference sequence). The CDR3 DNA reads as TGTGCCAGTACAAGGGAACCCGCGTCCTACAATGAGCAGTTCTTC. Translating it yields CASTREPASYNEQFF. The variable domain in full, completed from reference TRBV19 and TRBJ2-1, reads DGGITQSPKYLFRKEGQNVTLSCEQNLNHDAMYWYRQDPGQGLRLIYYSQIVNDFQKGDIAEGYSVSREKKESFPLTVTSAQKNPTAFYLCASTREPASYNEQFFGPGTRLTVL.

This clonotype was seen once. This chain joins TRBV12-3 or TRBV12-4 and TRBJ2-2; no definite D call. The CDR3 totals 15 residues. The ends were cut back, 8 bases at V and 6 bases at J, with 19 bases in the middle. CDR3 amino acids: CASPRVGPNPGELFF. CDR3 bases: TGTGCCAGCCCTCGGGTCGGACCTAATCCCGGGGAGCTGTTTTTT.

V gene TRBV6-5 combines with J gene TRBJ1-1; D is possibly TRBD1 (5 bases). The germline gives CDR1 MNHEY, CDR2 SVGAGI. The V end lost 8 bases, the J end lost 6 bases, and 13 bases lay between the germline ends. This CDR3 has 12 amino acids. CDR3 residues: CASLARDAEAFF. Here the CDR3 DNA reads TGTGCCAGCCTGGCGAGGGACGCTGAAGCTTTCTTT.

As concerns this clonotype: The junction shows a germline mismatch at one end, possibly a read error. The chain uses TRBV9 and TRBJ2-1; D call uncertain. CDR3 length: 14 residues. Per germline, CDR1 SGDLS and CDR2 YYNGEE. The CDR3 reads CASSVADAYNQQFF. DNA of the CDR3: TGTGCCAGCAGCGTAGCGGACGCCTACAATCAGCAGTTCTTC.

This clonotype was observed a handful of times. V is TRBV15 and J is TRBJ2-5; TRBD2 matches at 13 bases. CDR1 is LNHNV and CDR2 is YYDKDF in the germline V gene (reference sequence). J lost 3 bases, V lost 1 base, and 11 bases had no gene match. The CDR3 spans 19 residues. CDR3 amino acids: CATSRGPPGLAGNKETQYF. The DNA of the CDR3 is TGTGCCACCAGCAGAGGCCCGCCGGGACTAGCGGGGAATAAAGAGACCCAGTACTTC.

This clonotype was seen a handful of times. The chain uses TRBV10-3 and TRBJ2-5; tentatively, D is TRBD2 (5 bases). This CDR3 comprises 13 residues. V was pared by 9 bases and J by 1 base, with 12 bases between. Germline CDR1 ENHRY, CDR2 SYGVKD. Written as DNA, the CDR3 is TGTGCCATGGCCCAGAGGGCCCAAGAGACCCAGTACTTC. It translates to CAMAQRAQETQYF.

This clonotype came up a few times. V and J are TRBV29-1 and TRBJ2-5; TRBD2 matches 8 bases. The V and J ends lost 4 bases and 5 bases, in that order; junction bases with no gene match: 3. There are 12 residues in the CDR3. CDR1 and CDR2 (germline): SQVTM, ANQGSEA. CDR3 residues: CSVGSSGETQYF. CDR3 sequence (DNA): TGCAGCGTTGGCTCTAGCGGGGAGACCCAGTACTTC.